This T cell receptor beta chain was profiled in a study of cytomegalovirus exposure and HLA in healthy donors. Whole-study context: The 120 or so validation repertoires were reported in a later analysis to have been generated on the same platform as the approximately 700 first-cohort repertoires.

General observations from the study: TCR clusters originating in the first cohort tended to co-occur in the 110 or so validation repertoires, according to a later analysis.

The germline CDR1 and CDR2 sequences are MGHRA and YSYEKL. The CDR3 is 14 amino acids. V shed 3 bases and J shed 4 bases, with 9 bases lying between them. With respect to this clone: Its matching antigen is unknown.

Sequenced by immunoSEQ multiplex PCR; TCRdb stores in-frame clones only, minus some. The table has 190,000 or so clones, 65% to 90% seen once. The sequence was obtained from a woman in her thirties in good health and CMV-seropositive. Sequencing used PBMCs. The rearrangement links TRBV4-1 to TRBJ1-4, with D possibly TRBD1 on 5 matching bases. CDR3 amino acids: CASSHRQFNEKLFF. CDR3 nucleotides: TGCGCCAGCAGCCACCGACAGTTTAATGAAAAACTGTTTTTT.